The clone carrying this T cell receptor beta chain was picked up a small number of times. Its antigen remains unidentified. The CDR3 covers 15 residues. Germline trimming cut 0 bases from V and 10 bases from J; bases unmatched to any gene: 7. CDR1 and CDR2 from the germline V gene are ENHRY and SYGVKD. The data were taken from a study of cytomegalovirus exposure and HLA in healthy donors. Whole-study findings and limits: An analysis that was carried out later associated 17,000 or so TCR beta sequences with HLA alleles at 0.05 false discovery rate. Rare TCR sequences dominated, though some public TCRs recurred in many donors.

PCR used 60 Vbeta primers and 13 Jbeta primers. As handled by the study authors: Later, tens of millions of unique TCR beta chains were counted in an analysis, and some 10 million of them were shared. The repertoire was sequenced with immunoSEQ multiplex PCR; TCRdb's copy has only in-frame clones and lacks some. V, J and clone size are taken as reported in that table, and D and trimming were inferred from the DNA itself. Of around 78,000 clones listed, around 82% are singletons. Sample: PBMCs. This sequence originates from a male donor in good health and CMV-seronegative. This chain joins TRBV10-3 and TRBJ2-1; 9 bases agree with TRBD2. DNA for the CDR3: TGTGCCATCAGTGAGTCGGGGCGGGGGGGTGAGGAGCAGTTCTTC. Translating it yields CAISESGRGGEEQFF.